This T cell receptor (beta chain) appears in the sequencing data of a study of shared clonotypes between healthy human individuals. Overall study context: Researchers assigned three CD4 naive, three CD4 memory, two CD8 naive and one CD8 memory plate to each donor.

Details on this clone: Its antigen is currently unknown.

Broader study findings: Clonotype sharing among donors was thought likely to change with sequencing depth. In the sorted subsets, rarefaction showed sequencing was incomplete despite large depth.

Assay execution proceeded at the deep level. The repertoire was sequenced with immunoSEQ multiplex PCR; TCRdb's copy has only in-frame clones and lacks some. The sample includes 2,500,000 or so clones, around 93% of them seen just once. The CDR3 spans 16 residues. CDR1 is SGHRS and CDR2 is YFSETQ in the germline V gene. The V end was cut by 4 bases, the J end by 1 base, with 14 bases between. The TCR sequence derives from a man aged 18-30 years in good health. Some clones in this sample may be carry-over from other donors' samples. The sample was naive CD4+ T cells from PBMCs. Subset meaning: CD45RA+ positively selected. This rearrangement joins TRBV5-1 to TRBJ2-2, with D possibly being TRBD2 (5 bases). The CDR3 DNA is TGCGCCAGCAGCCCTACGGGGATACTGAACACCGGGGAGCTGTTTTTT. Protein sequence: CASSPTGILNTGELFF.